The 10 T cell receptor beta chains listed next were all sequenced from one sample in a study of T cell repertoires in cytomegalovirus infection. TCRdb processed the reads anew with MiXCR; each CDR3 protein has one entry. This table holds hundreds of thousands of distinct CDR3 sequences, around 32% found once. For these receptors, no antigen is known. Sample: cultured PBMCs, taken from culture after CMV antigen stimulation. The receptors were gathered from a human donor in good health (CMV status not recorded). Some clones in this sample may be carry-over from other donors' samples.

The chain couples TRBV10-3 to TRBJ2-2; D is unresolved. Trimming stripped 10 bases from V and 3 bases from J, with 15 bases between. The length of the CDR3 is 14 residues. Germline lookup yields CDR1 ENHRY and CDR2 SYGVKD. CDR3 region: CASRTSKDTGELFF. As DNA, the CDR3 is TGTGCCAGTCGGACCTCGAAGGACACCGGGGAGCTGTTTTTT.

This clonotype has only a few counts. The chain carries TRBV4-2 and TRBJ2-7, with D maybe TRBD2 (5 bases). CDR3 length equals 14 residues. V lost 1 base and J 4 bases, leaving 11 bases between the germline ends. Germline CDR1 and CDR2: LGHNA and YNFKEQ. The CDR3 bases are TGTGCCAGCAGCCAAGGAACTCCGGGGTACGAGCAGTACTTC. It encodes CASSQGTPGYEQYF.

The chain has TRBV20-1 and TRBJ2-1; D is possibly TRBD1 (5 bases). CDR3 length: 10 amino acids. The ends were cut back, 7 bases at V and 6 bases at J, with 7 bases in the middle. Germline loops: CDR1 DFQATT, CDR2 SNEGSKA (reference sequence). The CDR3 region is CSVRGNEQFF. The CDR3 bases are TGCAGTGTTAGGGGCAATGAGCAGTTCTTC.

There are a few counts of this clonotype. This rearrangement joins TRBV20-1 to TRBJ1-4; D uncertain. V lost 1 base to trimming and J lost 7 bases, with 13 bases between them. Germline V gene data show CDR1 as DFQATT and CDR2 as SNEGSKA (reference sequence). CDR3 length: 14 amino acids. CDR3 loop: CSARVGSVGEKLFF. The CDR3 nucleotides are TGCAGTGCTAGAGTGGGCAGTGTGGGTGAAAAACTGTTTTTT.

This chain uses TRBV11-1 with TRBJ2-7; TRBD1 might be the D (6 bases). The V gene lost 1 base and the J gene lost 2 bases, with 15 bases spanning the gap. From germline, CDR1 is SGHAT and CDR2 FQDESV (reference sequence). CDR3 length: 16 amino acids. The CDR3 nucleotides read TGTGCCAGCAGCTTAGGATTCGGGACACCGACCTACGAGCAGTACTTC. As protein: CASSLGFGTPTYEQYF.

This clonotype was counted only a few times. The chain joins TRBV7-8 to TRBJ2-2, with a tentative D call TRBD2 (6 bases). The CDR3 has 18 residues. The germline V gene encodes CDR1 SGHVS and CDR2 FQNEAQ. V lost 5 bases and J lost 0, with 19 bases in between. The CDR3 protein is CASSPEPGGATNTGELFF. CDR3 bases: TGTGCCAGCAGCCCAGAGCCAGGAGGGGCAACGAACACCGGGGAGCTGTTTTTT.

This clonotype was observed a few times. CDR3 protein: CAIRATGGNTEAFF. CDR3 DNA sequence: TGTGCCATCAGGGCAACAGGGGGCAACACTGAAGCTTTCTTT. The V and J genes are TRBV10-3 and TRBJ1-1; 9 bases match TRBD1. Germline loops: CDR1 ENHRY, CDR2 SYGVKD. The V segment lost 6 bases and the J segment 2 bases; nucleotides outside the gene matches: 4. The CDR3 consists of 14 residues.

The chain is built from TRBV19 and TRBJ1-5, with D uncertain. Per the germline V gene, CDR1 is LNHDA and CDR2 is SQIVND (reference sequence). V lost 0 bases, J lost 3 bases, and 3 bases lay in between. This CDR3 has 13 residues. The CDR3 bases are TGTGCCAGTAGTATAGACGCCAATCAGCCCCAGCATTTT. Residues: CASSIDANQPQHF.

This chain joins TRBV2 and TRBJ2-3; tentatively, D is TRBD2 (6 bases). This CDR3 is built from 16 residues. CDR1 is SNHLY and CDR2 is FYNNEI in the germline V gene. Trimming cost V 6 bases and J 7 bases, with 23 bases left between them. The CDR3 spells CASSQAPSVAAYTQYF. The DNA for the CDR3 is TGTGCCAGCAGCCAGGCCCCTAGCGTGGCGGCATATACGCAGTATTTT.

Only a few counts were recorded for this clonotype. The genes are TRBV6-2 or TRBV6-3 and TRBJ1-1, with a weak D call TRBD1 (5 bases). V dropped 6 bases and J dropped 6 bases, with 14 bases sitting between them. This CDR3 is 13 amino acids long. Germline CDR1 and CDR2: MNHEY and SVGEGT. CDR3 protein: CASREGIVAEAFF. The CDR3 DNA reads TGTGCCAGCAGAGAGGGGATCGTGGCTGAAGCTTTCTTT.